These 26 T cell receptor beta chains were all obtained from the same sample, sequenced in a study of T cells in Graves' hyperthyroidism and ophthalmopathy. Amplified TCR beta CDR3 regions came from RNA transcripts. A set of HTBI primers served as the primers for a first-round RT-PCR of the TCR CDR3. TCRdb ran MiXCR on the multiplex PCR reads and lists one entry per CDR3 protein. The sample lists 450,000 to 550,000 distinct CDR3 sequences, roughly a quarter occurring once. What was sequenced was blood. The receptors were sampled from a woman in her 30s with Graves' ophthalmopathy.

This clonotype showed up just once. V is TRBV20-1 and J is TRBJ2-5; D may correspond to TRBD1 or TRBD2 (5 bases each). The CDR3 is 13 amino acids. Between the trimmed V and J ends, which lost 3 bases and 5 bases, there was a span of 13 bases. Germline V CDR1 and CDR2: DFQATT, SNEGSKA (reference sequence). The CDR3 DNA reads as TGCAGTGCTAGTAGGGGAGCGCGCGAGACCCAGTACTTC. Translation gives CSASRGARETQYF.

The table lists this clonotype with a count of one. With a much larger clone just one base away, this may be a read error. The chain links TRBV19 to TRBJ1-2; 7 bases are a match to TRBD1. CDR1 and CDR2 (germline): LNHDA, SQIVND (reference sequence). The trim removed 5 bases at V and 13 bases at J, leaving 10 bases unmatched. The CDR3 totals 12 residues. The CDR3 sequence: CASSPQQGSFTF. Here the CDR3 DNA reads TGTGCCAGTAGTCCGCAACAGGGGAGCTTCACCTTC.

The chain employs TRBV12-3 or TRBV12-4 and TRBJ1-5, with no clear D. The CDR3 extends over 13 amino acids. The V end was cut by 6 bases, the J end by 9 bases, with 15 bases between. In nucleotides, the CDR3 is TGTGCCAGCAGATCAGGTGTATTTCGGCCCCAGCATTTT. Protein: CASRSGVFRPQHF.

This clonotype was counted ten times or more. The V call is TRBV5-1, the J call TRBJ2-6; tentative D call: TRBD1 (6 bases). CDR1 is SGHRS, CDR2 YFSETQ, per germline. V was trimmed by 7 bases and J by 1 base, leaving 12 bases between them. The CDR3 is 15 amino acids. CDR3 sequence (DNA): TGCGCCAGCCTCAATACAGGGTCTGGGGCCAACGTCCTGACTTTC. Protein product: CASLNTGSGANVLTF.

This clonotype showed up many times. CDR3 sequence: CASRPPGRTYEQYF. The DNA of the CDR3 is TGTGCCAGCCGACCTCCGGGGCGAACCTACGAGCAGTACTTC. The rearrangement uses TRBV6-1 and TRBJ2-7, with D possibly being TRBD1 or TRBD2 (5 bases each). CDR1 and CDR2 (germline): MNHNS, SASEGT. V lost 8 bases, J lost 2 bases, and 16 bases lay in between. CDR3 length: 14 amino acids.

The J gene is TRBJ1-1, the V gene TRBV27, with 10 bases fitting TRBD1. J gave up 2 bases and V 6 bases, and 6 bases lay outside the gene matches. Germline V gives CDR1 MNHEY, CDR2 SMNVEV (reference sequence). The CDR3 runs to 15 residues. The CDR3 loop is CASRPRTGGNTEAFF. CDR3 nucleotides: TGTGCCAGCAGACCACGGACAGGGGGAAACACTGAAGCTTTCTTT.

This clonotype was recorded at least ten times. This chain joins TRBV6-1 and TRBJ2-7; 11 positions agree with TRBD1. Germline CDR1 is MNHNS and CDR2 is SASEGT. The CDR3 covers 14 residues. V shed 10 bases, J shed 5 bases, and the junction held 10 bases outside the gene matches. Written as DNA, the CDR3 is TGTGCCACAAAACCGGGACAGGGGGTCCACGAGCAGTACTTC. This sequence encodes CATKPGQGVHEQYF.

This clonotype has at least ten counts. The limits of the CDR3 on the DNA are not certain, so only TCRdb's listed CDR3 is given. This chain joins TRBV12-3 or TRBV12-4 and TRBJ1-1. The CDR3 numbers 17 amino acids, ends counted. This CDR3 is CASSLALWQSMNTEAFF.

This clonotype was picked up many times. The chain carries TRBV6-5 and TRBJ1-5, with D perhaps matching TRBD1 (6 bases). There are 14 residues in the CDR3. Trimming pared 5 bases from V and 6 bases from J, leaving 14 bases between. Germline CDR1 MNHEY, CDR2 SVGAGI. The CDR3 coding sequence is TGTGCCAGCAGTCCTTCGGGGGCCGGTCAGCCCCAGCATTTT. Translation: CASSPSGAGQPQHF.

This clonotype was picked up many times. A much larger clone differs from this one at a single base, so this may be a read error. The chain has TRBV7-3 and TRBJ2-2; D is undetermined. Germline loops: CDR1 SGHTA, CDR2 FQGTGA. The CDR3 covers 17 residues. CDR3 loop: CAGSLTGPSTNTGELFF. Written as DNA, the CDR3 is TGTGCCGGCAGCTTGACCGGACCAAGTACGAACACCGGGGAGCTGTTTTTT.

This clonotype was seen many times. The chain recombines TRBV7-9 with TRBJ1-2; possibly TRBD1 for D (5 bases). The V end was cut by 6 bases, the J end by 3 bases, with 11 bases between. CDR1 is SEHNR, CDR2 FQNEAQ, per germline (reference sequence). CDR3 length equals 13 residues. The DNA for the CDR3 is TGTGCCAGCAGGGTGGGAGGGGACTATGGCTACACCTTC. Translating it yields CASRVGGDYGYTF.

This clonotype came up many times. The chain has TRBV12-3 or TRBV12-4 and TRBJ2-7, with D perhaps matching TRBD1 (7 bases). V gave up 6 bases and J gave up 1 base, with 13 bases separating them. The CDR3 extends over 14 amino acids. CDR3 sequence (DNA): TGTGCCAGCAGGGAACAGGGGACTTCCTACGAGCAGTACTTC. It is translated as CASREQGTSYEQYF.

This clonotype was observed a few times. The CDR3 nucleotides are TGTGCCAGCTCGGGGGGGGGAGGAGCGACCAACACCGGGGAGCTGTTTTTT. Encoded protein: CASSGGGGATNTGELFF. The chain combines TRBV12-3 or TRBV12-4 with TRBJ2-2, with 8 bases that match TRBD2. The V segment lost 8 bases and the J segment 2 bases; nucleotides outside the gene matches: 13. The CDR3 runs to 17 residues.

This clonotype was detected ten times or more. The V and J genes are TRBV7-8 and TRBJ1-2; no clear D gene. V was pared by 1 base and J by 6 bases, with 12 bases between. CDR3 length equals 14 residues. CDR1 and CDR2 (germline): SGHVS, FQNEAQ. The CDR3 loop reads CASSLEWQPDGYTF. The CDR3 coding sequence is TGTGCCAGCAGCTTAGAGTGGCAGCCCGATGGCTACACCTTC.

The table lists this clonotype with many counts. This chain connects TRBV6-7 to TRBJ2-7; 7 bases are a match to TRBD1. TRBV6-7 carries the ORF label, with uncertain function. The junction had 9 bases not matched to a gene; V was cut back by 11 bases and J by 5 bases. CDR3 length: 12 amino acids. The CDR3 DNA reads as TGTGCCGCAGAGACAGGGTTCCACGAGCAGTACTTC. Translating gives CAAETGFHEQYF.

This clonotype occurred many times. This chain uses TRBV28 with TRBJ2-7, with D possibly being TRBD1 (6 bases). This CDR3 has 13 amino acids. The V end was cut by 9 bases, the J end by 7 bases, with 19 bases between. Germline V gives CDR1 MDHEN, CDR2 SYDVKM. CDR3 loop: CASTGPLYGEQYF. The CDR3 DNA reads TGTGCCAGTACAGGGCCCCTCTACGGGGAGCAGTACTTC.

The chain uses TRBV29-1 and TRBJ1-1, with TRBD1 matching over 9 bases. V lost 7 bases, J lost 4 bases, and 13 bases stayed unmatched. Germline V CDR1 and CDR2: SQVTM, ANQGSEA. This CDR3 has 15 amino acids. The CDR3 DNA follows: TGCAGCGCCTTAACAGGGGGCGCTTGGGGCACTGAAGCTTTCTTT. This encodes CSALTGGAWGTEAFF. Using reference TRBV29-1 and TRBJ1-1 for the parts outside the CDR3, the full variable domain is SAVISQKPSRDICQRGTSLTIQCQVDSQVTMMFWYRQQPGQSLTLIATANQGSEATYESGFVIDKFPISRPNLTFSTLTVSNMSPEDSSIYLCSALTGGAWGTEAFFGQGTRLTVV.

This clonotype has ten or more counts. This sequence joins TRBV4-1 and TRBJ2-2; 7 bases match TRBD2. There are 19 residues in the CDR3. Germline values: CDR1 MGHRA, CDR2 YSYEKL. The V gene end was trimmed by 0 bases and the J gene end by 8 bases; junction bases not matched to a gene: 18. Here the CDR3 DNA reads TGCGCCAGCAGCCAAGATCATTTGACCCCGGGAGGATCTCGAGGGGAGCTGTTTTTT. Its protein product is CASSQDHLTPGGSRGELFF.

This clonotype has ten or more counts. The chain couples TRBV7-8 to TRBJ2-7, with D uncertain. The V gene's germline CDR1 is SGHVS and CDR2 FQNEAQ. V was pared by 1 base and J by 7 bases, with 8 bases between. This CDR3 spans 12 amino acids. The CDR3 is CASSLVVREQYF. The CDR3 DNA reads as TGTGCCAGCAGCTTAGTGGTGAGAGAGCAGTACTTC.

This CDR3 reads CASSQTGGTVGYTF. The CDR3 DNA sequence: TGTGCCAGCAGTCAGACAGGGGGAACGGTCGGCTACACCTTC. The chain links TRBV12-3 or TRBV12-4 to TRBJ1-2; 9 nucleotides align to TRBD1. The CDR3 loop spans 14 amino acids. The V segment lost 5 bases and the J segment 8 bases; nucleotides outside the gene matches: 9.

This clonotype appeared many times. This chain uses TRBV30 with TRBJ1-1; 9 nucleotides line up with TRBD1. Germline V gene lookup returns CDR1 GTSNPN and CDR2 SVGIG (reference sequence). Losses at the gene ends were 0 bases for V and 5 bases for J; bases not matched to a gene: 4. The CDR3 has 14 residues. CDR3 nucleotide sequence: TGTGCCTGGAGTGTATTGGGACAGGGTACTGAAGCTTTCTTT. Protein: CAWSVLGQGTEAFF.

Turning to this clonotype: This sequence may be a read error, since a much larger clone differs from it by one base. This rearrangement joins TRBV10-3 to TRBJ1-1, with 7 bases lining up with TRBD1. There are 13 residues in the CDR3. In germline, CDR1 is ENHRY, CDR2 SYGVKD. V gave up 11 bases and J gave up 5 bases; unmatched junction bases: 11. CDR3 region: CAVNTPGGTEAFF. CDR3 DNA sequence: TGTGCCGTCAATACCCCAGGGGGAACTGAAGCTTTCTTT.

This chain's CDR3 is CSASIGQGVYEQYF. The CDR3 bases are TGCAGTGCTAGTATTGGGCAGGGAGTGTACGAGCAGTACTTC. This chain links TRBV20-1 with TRBJ2-7, with D possibly being TRBD1 or TRBD2 (5 bases each). This CDR3 is built from 14 residues. V lost 3 bases, J lost 4 bases, and 16 bases lay in between. From germline, CDR1 is DFQATT and CDR2 SNEGSKA (reference sequence).

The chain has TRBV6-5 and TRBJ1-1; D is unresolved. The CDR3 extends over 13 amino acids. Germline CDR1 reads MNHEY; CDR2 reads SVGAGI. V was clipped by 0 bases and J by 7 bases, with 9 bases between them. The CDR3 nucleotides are TGTGCCAGCAGTTACTCCAACCGGGTTGAAGCTTTCTTT. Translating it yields CASSYSNRVEAFF.

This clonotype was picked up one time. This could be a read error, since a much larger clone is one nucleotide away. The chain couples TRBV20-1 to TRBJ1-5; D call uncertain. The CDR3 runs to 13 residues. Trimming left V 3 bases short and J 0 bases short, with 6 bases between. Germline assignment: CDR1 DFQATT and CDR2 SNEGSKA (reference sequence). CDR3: CSASGNSNQPQHF. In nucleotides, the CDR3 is TGCAGTGCTAGCGGGAATAGCAATCAGCCCCAGCATTTT.

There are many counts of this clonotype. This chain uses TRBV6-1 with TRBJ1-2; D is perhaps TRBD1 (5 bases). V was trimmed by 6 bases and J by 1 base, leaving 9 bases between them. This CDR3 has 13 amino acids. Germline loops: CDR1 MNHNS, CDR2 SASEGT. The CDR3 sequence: CASRTGVNYGYTF. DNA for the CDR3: TGTGCCAGCAGGACGGGGGTTAACTATGGCTACACCTTC.